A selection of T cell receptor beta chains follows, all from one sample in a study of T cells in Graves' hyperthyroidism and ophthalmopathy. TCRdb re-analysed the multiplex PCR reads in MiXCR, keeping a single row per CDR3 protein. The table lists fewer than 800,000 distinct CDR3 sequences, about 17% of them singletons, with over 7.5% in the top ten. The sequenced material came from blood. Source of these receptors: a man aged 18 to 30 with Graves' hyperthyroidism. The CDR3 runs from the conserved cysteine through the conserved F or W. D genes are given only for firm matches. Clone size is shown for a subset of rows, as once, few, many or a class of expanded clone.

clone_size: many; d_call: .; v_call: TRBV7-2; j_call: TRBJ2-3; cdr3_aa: CASSPFLLDRRTDTQYF; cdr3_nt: TGTGCCAGCAGCCCATTCCTCCTCGACAGACGCACAGATACGCAGTATTTT
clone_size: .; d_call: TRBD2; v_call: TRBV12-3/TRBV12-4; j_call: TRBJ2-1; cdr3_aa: CASRLTSGYNEQFF; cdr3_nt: TGTGCCAGCAGGCTGACTAGCGGCTACAATGAGCAGTTCTTC
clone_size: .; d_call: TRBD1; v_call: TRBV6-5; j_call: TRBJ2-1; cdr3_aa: CASSFLDRVNNEQFF; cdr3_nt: TGTGCCAGCAGTTTCTTGGACAGGGTAAACAATGAGCAGTTCTTC
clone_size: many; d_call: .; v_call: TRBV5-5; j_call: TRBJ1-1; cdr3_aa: CASSFTGMNTEAFF; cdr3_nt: TGTGCCAGCAGCTTCACAGGGATGAACACTGAAGCTTTCTTT
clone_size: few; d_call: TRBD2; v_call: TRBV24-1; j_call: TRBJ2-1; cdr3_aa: CATSDLGTSDNEQFF; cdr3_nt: TGTGCCACCAGTGACCTCGGGACTAGCGACAATGAGCAGTTCTTC
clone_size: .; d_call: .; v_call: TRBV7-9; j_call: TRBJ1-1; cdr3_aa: CASSLSTDEAFF; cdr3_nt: TGTGCCAGCAGCTTGTCGACAGATGAAGCTTTCTTT
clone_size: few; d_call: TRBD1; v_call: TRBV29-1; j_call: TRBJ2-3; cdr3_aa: CSVERTGAGTDTQYF; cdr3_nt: TGCAGCGTTGAGAGGACAGGGGCAGGCACAGATACGCAGTATTTT
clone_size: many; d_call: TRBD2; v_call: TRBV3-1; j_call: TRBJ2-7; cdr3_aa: CASSQVSIAGRSYEQYF; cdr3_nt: TGTGCCAGCAGCCAAGTTTCTATAGCGGGAAGAAGCTACGAGCAGTACTTC
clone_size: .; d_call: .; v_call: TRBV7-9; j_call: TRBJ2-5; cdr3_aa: CTSSLQGRETQYF; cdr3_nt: TGTACCAGCAGCTTGCAGGGAAGGGAGACCCAGTACTTC
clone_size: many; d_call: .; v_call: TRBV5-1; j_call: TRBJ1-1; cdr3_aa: CASSLVPGQNTEAFF; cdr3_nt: TGCGCCAGCAGCTTGGTCCCAGGCCAGAACACTGAAGCTTTCTTT
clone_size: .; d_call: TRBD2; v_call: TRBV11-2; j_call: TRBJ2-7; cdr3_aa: CASRKGRGTSGYEQYF; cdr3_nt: TGTGCCAGCAGGAAGGGGCGCGGGACTAGCGGCTACGAGCAGTACTTC
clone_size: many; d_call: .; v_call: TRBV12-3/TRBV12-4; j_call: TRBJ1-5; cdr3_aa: CATHRLYSNQPQHF; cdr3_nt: TGTGCCACCCACAGGCTATATAGCAATCAGCCCCAGCATTTT
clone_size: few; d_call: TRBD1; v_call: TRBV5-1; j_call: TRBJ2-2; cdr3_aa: CASSFRTPGQGLTGELFF; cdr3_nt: TGCGCCAGCAGCTTTCGTACCCCGGGACAGGGGTTAACCGGGGAGCTGTTTTTT
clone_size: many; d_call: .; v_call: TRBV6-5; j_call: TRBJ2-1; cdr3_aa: CASSYSHNEQFF; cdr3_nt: TGTGCCAGCAGTTACAGTCACAATGAGCAGTTCTTC